A selection of T cell receptor beta chains follows, all from one sample in a study of regulatory T cells in long-lasting Graves disease. TCRdb passed the multiplex PCR reads through MiXCR, listing each CDR3 protein once. The sample has approximately 690,000 distinct CDR3 sequences; about 32% are singletons. This specimen consisted of peripheral blood mononuclear cells (PBMCs), obtained when the disease was refractory, from a patient treated with antithyroid drugs. The receptors derive from a female donor with Graves disease. The CDR3 runs from the conserved cysteine through the conserved F or W. D genes are given only for firm matches. Size tells how often a clone was seen (once, few, many) or the class of an expanded clone, and some rows leave it out.

CDR3 length: 15
J gene: TRBJ1-6
clone size: many
V gene: TRBV11-2
D gene: NA
CDR3 DNA: TGTGCCAGCAGCCAAAGTGCCTTCTATAATTCACCCCTCCACTTT
CDR3 protein: CASSQSAFYNSPLHF

CDR3 length: 14
J gene: TRBJ2-7
clone size: many
V gene: TRBV3-1
D gene: NA
CDR3 DNA: TGTGCCAGCAGCCACTCTGGCAGAGACTACGAGCAGTACTTC
CDR3 protein: CASSHSGRDYEQYF

CDR3 length: 13
J gene: TRBJ2-3
clone size: once
V gene: TRBV12-3/TRBV12-4
D gene: NA
CDR3 DNA: TGTGCCAGCAATGCGGGATACACCGTTACGCAGTATTTT
CDR3 protein: CASNAGYTVTQYF

CDR3 length: 15
J gene: TRBJ1-2
clone size: NA
V gene: TRBV12-3/TRBV12-4
D gene: TRBD1
CDR3 DNA: TGTGCCAGCAGTTCGGACAGGGAAATGAACTATGGCTACACCTTC
CDR3 protein: CASSSDREMNYGYTF

CDR3 length: 13
J gene: TRBJ1-3
clone size: few
V gene: TRBV25-1
D gene: NA
CDR3 DNA: TGTGCCAGCACCCGGTCTAGCGGAAACACCATATATTTT
CDR3 protein: CASTRSSGNTIYF

CDR3 length: 12
J gene: TRBJ1-1
clone size: few
V gene: TRBV29-1
D gene: NA
CDR3 DNA: TGCAGCGCAACGGTCGTGAACACTGAAGCTTTCTTT
CDR3 protein: CSATVVNTEAFF

CDR3 length: 15
J gene: TRBJ2-1
clone size: many
V gene: TRBV12-3/TRBV12-4
D gene: NA
CDR3 DNA: TGTGCCAGCAGTTTTGGGAGAAGGTCCTACAATGAGCAGTTCTTC
CDR3 protein: CASSFGRRSYNEQFF

CDR3 length: 14
J gene: TRBJ2-6
clone size: NA
V gene: TRBV18
D gene: TRBD2
CDR3 DNA: TGTGCCAGCTCACACACTAGCGGGACCTCCGTCCTGACTTTC
CDR3 protein: CASSHTSGTSVLTF

CDR3 length: 16
J gene: TRBJ1-6
clone size: few
V gene: TRBV25-1
D gene: NA
CDR3 DNA: TGTGCCAGCAGTGAATCGAGGGGGACCTATAATTCACCCCTCCACTTT
CDR3 protein: CASSESRGTYNSPLHF

CDR3 length: 13
J gene: TRBJ2-5
clone size: many
V gene: TRBV7-2
D gene: NA
CDR3 DNA: TGTGCCAGCAGCTTAGATCCCTGGGAGACCCAGTACTTC
CDR3 protein: CASSLDPWETQYF

CDR3 length: 17
J gene: TRBJ1-6
clone size: NA
V gene: TRBV20-1
D gene: NA
CDR3 DNA: TGCAGTGCTTTCCCGGGAGAAAATAGATCCTATAATTCACCCCTCCACTTT
CDR3 protein: CSAFPGENRSYNSPLHF

CDR3 length: 13
J gene: TRBJ2-7
clone size: NA
V gene: TRBV5-1
D gene: NA
CDR3 DNA: TGCGCCAGCAGCTTGATCGGGGGTTACGAGCAGTACTTC
CDR3 protein: CASSLIGGYEQYF

CDR3 length: 19
J gene: TRBJ2-5
clone size: NA
V gene: TRBV19
D gene: TRBD2
CDR3 DNA: TGTGCCAGTAGTATAGGGGGATTTAAGAGCGGGAGGGCCCGAGAGACCCAGTACTTC
CDR3 protein: CASSIGGFKSGRARETQYF

CDR3 length: 14
J gene: TRBJ1-6
clone size: few
V gene: TRBV27
D gene: NA
CDR3 DNA: TGTGCCAGCAGTTTATCGACACACCTGGGACGACTCCACTTT
CDR3 protein: CASSLSTHLGRLHF

CDR3 length: 12
J gene: TRBJ2-5
clone size: many
V gene: TRBV11-2
D gene: NA
CDR3 DNA: TGTGCCAGCAGTACAGGGAGGGAGACCCAGTACTTC
CDR3 protein: CASSTGRETQYF

CDR3 length: 15
J gene: TRBJ1-1
clone size: NA
V gene: TRBV10-3
D gene: NA
CDR3 DNA: TGTGCCATCAGTGGGTCGGATGCAAGGAACACTGAAGCTTTCTTT
CDR3 protein: CAISGSDARNTEAFF

CDR3 length: 15
J gene: TRBJ2-5
clone size: few
V gene: TRBV20-1
D gene: TRBD2
CDR3 DNA: TGCAGTGCTAGTACGACTAGCGAGTACCAAGAGACCCAGTACTTC
CDR3 protein: CSASTTSEYQETQYF

CDR3 length: 15
J gene: TRBJ1-1
clone size: NA
V gene: TRBV9
D gene: NA
CDR3 DNA: TGTGCCAGCAGCGTTTATAACAGGGCGGACACTGAAGCTTTCTTT
CDR3 protein: CASSVYNRADTEAFF

CDR3 length: 15
J gene: TRBJ2-7
clone size: few
V gene: TRBV10-1
D gene: NA
CDR3 DNA: TGCGCCAGCAGTGAGTCCTTCGGGTCACCCTACGAGCAGTACTTC
CDR3 protein: CASSESFGSPYEQYF

CDR3 length: 12
J gene: TRBJ2-1
clone size: NA
V gene: TRBV7-3
D gene: NA
CDR3 DNA: TGTGCCAGCAGCTTAGCTGGGACGGGGCAGTTCTTC
CDR3 protein: CASSLAGTGQFF

CDR3 length: 15
J gene: TRBJ2-7
clone size: few
V gene: TRBV20-1
D gene: TRBD1
CDR3 DNA: TGCAGTGCTAGAGGGGAGGGGACAGGGGCCTTCGAGCAGTACTTC
CDR3 protein: CSARGEGTGAFEQYF

CDR3 length: 13
J gene: TRBJ2-7
clone size: NA
V gene: TRBV10-3
D gene: NA
CDR3 DNA: TGTGCCATCAGTGAGAGGACAGCCTACGAGCAGTACTTC
CDR3 protein: CAISERTAYEQYF

CDR3 length: 14
J gene: TRBJ1-3
clone size: few
V gene: TRBV2
D gene: NA
CDR3 DNA: TGTGCCAGCAGGGTAGAACACTCTGGAAACACCATATATTTT
CDR3 protein: CASRVEHSGNTIYF

CDR3 length: 15
J gene: TRBJ2-7
clone size: NA
V gene: TRBV19
D gene: NA
CDR3 DNA: TGTGCCAGTAGGGCAGCCGAAACCGCTTCCTACGAGCAGTACTTC
CDR3 protein: CASRAAETASYEQYF

CDR3 length: 19
J gene: TRBJ1-1
clone size: once
V gene: TRBV19
D gene: TRBD1
CDR3 DNA: TGTGCCAGTAGTAAAAAACAACCGGGACAGGGAAGGAGAGGCACTGAAGCTTTCTTT
CDR3 protein: CASSKKQPGQGRRGTEAFF

CDR3 length: 17
J gene: TRBJ1-5
clone size: NA
V gene: TRBV6-2/TRBV6-3
D gene: TRBD1
CDR3 DNA: TGTGCCAGCAGCCCTGGGACAGGGGAATATAGCAATCAGCCCCAGCATTTT
CDR3 protein: CASSPGTGEYSNQPQHF

CDR3 length: 15
J gene: TRBJ1-2
clone size: few
V gene: TRBV12-3/TRBV12-4
D gene: NA
CDR3 DNA: TGTGCCAGCAGTTTAGGGCGCCGGATTAACTATGGCTACACCTTC
CDR3 protein: CASSLGRRINYGYTF

CDR3 length: 13
J gene: TRBJ1-1
clone size: NA
V gene: TRBV7-6
D gene: NA
CDR3 DNA: TGTGCCAGCAGCAAACGGACGGGGACCGAAGCTTTCTTT
CDR3 protein: CASSKRTGTEAFF

CDR3 length: 16
J gene: TRBJ1-1
clone size: NA
V gene: TRBV10-3
D gene: NA
CDR3 DNA: TGTGCCATCCCCCCAGGGGCGGGTTTGATGAACACTGAAGCTTTCTTT
CDR3 protein: CAIPPGAGLMNTEAFF